This T cell receptor beta chain was sequenced in a study of blood T cell repertoires in COVID-19. Looking at the study overall: Sample material is recorded as cDNA or gDNA derived from T cells, B-cell-depleted T cells, or PBMCs.

The CDR3 loop spans 13 amino acids. V was pared by 8 bases and J by 1 base, with 10 bases between. From germline, CDR1 is SGHTA and CDR2 FQGNSA. TCRdb's table, derived via immunoSEQ multiplex PCR, lists solely in-frame clones and lacks some. This sample has approximately 290,000 clones, with roughly 91% found just once. The sequenced material came from peripheral blood. V is TRBV7-2 and J is TRBJ2-3; maybe TRBD2 (6 bases). This receptor was taken from a woman aged 25 to 45 with COVID-19, enrolled during active disease. In DNA form, the CDR3 reads TGTGCCAGCGCTTGGGGGGGCACAGATACGCAGTATTTT. Protein product: CASAWGGTDTQYF.